This T cell receptor (beta chain) was sequenced in a study of shared clonotypes between healthy human individuals. The length of the CDR3 is 14 residues. V was shortened by 6 bases and J by 4 bases, with 16 bases between the two germline ends. The germline gives CDR1 MNHEY, CDR2 SMNVEV (reference sequence). CD45RO negativity and positive selection for CCR7 defined naive CD8 cells, a population that excluded terminally differentiated effector memory CD45RA+ cells. In regard to this clone: This specimen includes other DNA sequences encoding the same CDR3.

Every immunoSEQ plate was one replicate of a subset's evenly spread DNA. DNA at about 200 ng, around 30,000 T cell genomes, went into sorted-subset replicate PCRs. The assay was immunoSEQ multiplex PCR, and TCRdb's table has in-frame clones only and misses some. The profile shows millions of clones, under 95% of them singletons. This clonotype originated in a man aged 18 to 29 in good health. Some clones in this sample may be carry-over from other donors' samples. V is TRBV27 and J is TRBJ2-7; D might be TRBD2 (6 bases). Sequencing input: naive CD8+ T cells from PBMCs. The CDR3 protein is CASSPSGSLYEQYF. The CDR3 DNA sequence: TGTGCCAGCAGCCCTTCCGGGAGCCTTTACGAGCAGTACTTC.